Listed here is a single T cell receptor beta chain. Germline V CDR1 and CDR2: SGDLS, YYNGEE. The CDR3 totals 15 residues. Between the trimmed V and J ends, which lost 0 bases and 6 bases, there was a span of 15 bases. The data belong to a study of regulatory and conventional T cells in RAG deficiency. Genomic DNA came from blood regulatory T cells gated CD4+ CD25-high CD127-low. Sequencing was performed with immunoSEQ multiplex PCR; in TCRdb, only in-frame clones are kept and a portion is missing. The sample lists tens of thousands of clones; under 95% were seen once. These data also featured in a second study, about regulatory T cells. This second report adds: The primer mix had 52 TRBV and 13 TRBJ primers.

The chain employs TRBV9 and TRBJ1-1; D perhaps matches TRBD1 (6 bases). Sequenced: Tregs sorted from blood. The clonotype originates from a human donor in good health. CDR3: CASSVDMGGSSEAFF. For the CDR3, the DNA is TGTGCCAGCAGCGTAGATATGGGGGGCTCGTCTGAAGCTTTCTTT.